Following are 13 T cell receptor beta chains from one sample sequenced in a study of neurological immune-mediated disorders. TCRdb re-analysed the 5' RACE reads in MiXCR, keeping a single row per CDR3 protein. Of fewer than 75,000 distinct CDR3 sequences listed, roughly 4.5% are singletons. The sequencing sample was made of PBMCs. Receptor source: a young man with multiple sclerosis.

This clonotype has at least ten counts. The chain carries TRBV20-1 and TRBJ2-7, with D maybe TRBD1 (6 bases). This CDR3 has 14 residues. Germline assignment: CDR1 DFQATT and CDR2 SNEGSKA (reference sequence). Trimming stripped 5 bases from V and 2 bases from J, with 16 bases between. CDR3 region: CSAVDRRLAYEQYV. CDR3 in DNA: TGCAGTGCTGTAGACAGGCGCCTAGCCTACGAGCAGTACGTC.

This clonotype showed up many times. The chain couples TRBV20-1 to TRBJ1-1; 7 bases are shared with TRBD1. The CDR3 runs to 17 residues. J lost 4 bases, V lost 1 base, and 15 bases had no gene match. Germline values: CDR1 DFQATT, CDR2 SNEGSKA (reference sequence). The CDR3 coding sequence is TGCAGTGCTAGAGCCAGACACCCAGGGGGTCCGCGCACTGAAGCTTTCTTT. Protein product: CSARARHPGGPRTEAFF.

The sample holds many counts of this clonotype. This rearrangement joins TRBV5-6 to TRBJ2-4, with TRBD1 matching over 9 bases. The CDR3 is 16 residues long. Losses at the gene ends were 4 bases for V and 3 bases for J; bases not matched to a gene: 8. Germline V gives CDR1 SGHDT, CDR2 YYEEEE. CDR3 DNA: TGTGCCAGCAGCGCCACAGGGGGCTCTGGCAAAAACATTCAGTACTTC. It encodes CASSATGGSGKNIQYF. The full variable domain, rest sourced from reference TRBV5-6 and TRBJ2-4, is DAGVTQSPTHLIKTRGQQVTLRCSPKSGHDTVSWYQQALGQGPQFIFQYYEEEERQRGNFPDRFSGHQFPNYSSELNVNALLLGDSALYLCASSATGGSGKNIQYFGAGTRLSVL.

This clonotype was recorded many times. The chain joins TRBV27 to TRBJ1-5; D gene uncertain. CDR1 MNHEY and CDR2 SMNVEV come from the germline V gene (reference sequence). CDR3 length: 13 residues. With 5 bases removed from V and 0 bases from J, the gap between germline ends came to 5 bases. The CDR3, as DNA: TGTGCCAGCAGTCGCTATAGCAATCAGCCCCAGCATTTT. Protein: CASSRYSNQPQHF.

This clonotype occurred many times. The rearrangement uses TRBV12-3 or TRBV12-4 and TRBJ1-2; D gene uncertain. This CDR3 is 11 amino acids long. V was pared by 0 bases and J by 5 bases, with 1 base between. The CDR3 coding sequence is TGTGCCAGCAGTTTAGCGTATGGCTACACCTTC. Protein sequence: CASSLAYGYTF.

This clonotype was observed many times. The CDR3: CASSQGTGDDQPQHF. The CDR3 bases are TGTGCCAGCAGCCAAGGGACAGGGGATGATCAGCCCCAGCATTTT. The chain carries TRBV4-2 and TRBJ1-5; 9 nucleotides match TRBD1. The CDR3 totals 15 residues. Losses at the gene ends were 1 base for V and 5 bases for J; bases not matched to a gene: 3. The germline CDR1 and CDR2 sequences are LGHNA and YNFKEQ.

This clonotype showed up many times. The rearrangement uses TRBV20-1 and TRBJ2-4; D is uncertain. V shed 3 bases and J shed 4 bases, with 10 bases lying between them. This CDR3 contains 13 residues. Germline V gene lookup returns CDR1 DFQATT and CDR2 SNEGSKA (reference sequence). This CDR3 is CSARMGSKNIQYF. Written as DNA, the CDR3 is TGCAGTGCTAGGATGGGCAGTAAAAACATTCAGTACTTC.

This clonotype came up a few times. This chain's CDR3 is CASSLGRKTEAFF. DNA for the CDR3: TGCGCCAGCAGCCTCGGTCGGAAAACTGAAGCTTTCTTT. The V call is TRBV4-1, the J call TRBJ1-1; no clear D gene. V was shortened by 4 bases and J by 5 bases, with 11 bases between the two germline ends. CDR1 and CDR2 (germline): MGHRA, YSYEKL. CDR3 size: 13 residues.

This clonotype was counted ten times or more. V usage is TRBV15 and J usage is TRBJ1-1; perhaps TRBD1 as D (6 bases). The CDR3 runs 13 residues. In germline, CDR1 is LNHNV, CDR2 YYDKDF (reference sequence). Trimming stripped 7 bases from V and 5 bases from J, with 14 bases between. The CDR3 is CATTVPQGTEAFF. The CDR3 coding sequence is TGTGCCACCACTGTGCCACAGGGTACTGAAGCTTTCTTT.

This clonotype was counted ten times or more. The chain couples TRBV11-1 to TRBJ2-5; possible D gene TRBD1, 6 bases. CDR1 is SGHAT, CDR2 FQDESV, per germline (reference sequence). The V gene lost 5 bases and the J gene lost 5 bases, with 15 bases spanning the gap. The CDR3 is made up of 14 amino acids. The CDR3 DNA reads TGTGCCAGCAGCGCCGGGACACTGAGCGAGACCCAGTACTTC. Translation: CASSAGTLSETQYF.

This clonotype was recorded at least ten times. CDR3 DNA sequence: TGCGCCAGCAGCCATGACACAGGGGGCAACTACGAGCAGTACTTC. Amino acids: CASSHDTGGNYEQYF. This sequence joins TRBV5-1 and TRBJ2-7; 9 bases fit TRBD1. The length of the CDR3 is 15 residues. Germline V gene lookup returns CDR1 SGHRS and CDR2 YFSETQ. V was clipped by 4 bases and J by 3 bases; unmatched bases: 8.

This clonotype was found a few times. The chain links TRBV27 to TRBJ2-5; TRBD1 matches at 11 bases. The CDR3 sequence is 16 residues long. Germline V gene sequence: CDR1 MNHEY, CDR2 SMNVEV (reference sequence). In nucleotides, the CDR3 is TGTGTTACGAGGGACAGGGGGATCTGGTTCTCGGAGACCCAGTACTTC. Its protein product is CVTRDRGIWFSETQYF.

The genes are TRBV7-7 and TRBJ1-3; unclear D gene. Germline V gene data show CDR1 as SSHAT and CDR2 as FNYEAQ (reference sequence). V was cut by 6 bases and J by 9 bases, with 15 bases left in between. This CDR3 comprises 13 residues. As DNA, the CDR3 is TGTGCCAGCAGTCCCGATCTATATAGCACCATATATTTT. Translated, it gives CASSPDLYSTIYF.